The 20 T cell receptor beta chains listed next were all sequenced from one sample in a study of blood T cell repertoires in COVID-19. Data came from immunoSEQ multiplex PCR; TCRdb stores just in-frame clones and leaves some out. The profile covers about 120,000 clones, with nearly 70% appearing a single time and approximately 2% taken by the ten largest. Specimen: peripheral blood. The receptor source for this set is a woman in her seventies with acute or convalescent COVID-19.

The rearrangement joins TRBV7-2 to TRBJ2-2, with TRBD2 identical over 9 bases. Germline trimming cut 0 bases from V and 5 bases from J; bases unmatched to any gene: 1. CDR1 and CDR2 from the germline V gene are SGHTA and FQGNSA. The CDR3 is 15 amino acids. CDR3 region: CASSLALAGTGELFF. The CDR3 nucleotides read TGTGCCAGCAGCTTAGCCCTAGCGGGAACCGGGGAGCTGTTTTTT.

The gene calls are TRBV4-1 and TRBJ2-1; 8 bases match TRBD2. Germline V gene lookup returns CDR1 MGHRA and CDR2 YSYEKL. Trimming took 0 bases from V and 4 from J; bases not matched to a gene: 5. The CDR3 extends over 16 amino acids. The CDR3, as DNA: TGCGCCAGCAGCCAAGAAGGTAGCGGGGTTTACAATGAGCAGTTCTTC. Translating it yields CASSQEGSGVYNEQFF.

This chain links TRBV25-1 with TRBJ1-3; TRBD1 matches 9 bases. Germline lookup yields CDR1 MGHDK and CDR2 SYGVNS. This CDR3 region has 18 residues. The V and J ends lost 2 bases and 2 bases, in that order; junction bases with no gene match: 10. The CDR3 sequence is CASSEPPGQGAAGNTIYF. DNA of the CDR3: TGTGCCAGCAGTGAACCTCCGGGACAGGGAGCCGCTGGAAACACCATATATTTT.

The chain couples TRBV19 to TRBJ2-1; 9 nucleotides align to TRBD1. The CDR3 runs to 14 residues. Per the germline V gene, CDR1 is LNHDA and CDR2 is SQIVND (reference sequence). V lost 8 bases, J lost 7 bases, and 9 bases stayed unmatched. This chain's CDR3 is CASEDRGIWNEQFF. The CDR3 DNA reads as TGTGCCAGTGAGGACAGGGGCATTTGGAATGAGCAGTTCTTC.

Remarks on this clone: The sample holds other DNA sequences that translate to the same CDR3. This chain joins TRBV5-1 and TRBJ2-7, with 7 bases lining up with TRBD2. The V gene end was trimmed by 4 bases and the J gene end by 1 base; junction bases not matched to a gene: 8. CDR1 and CDR2 from the germline V gene are SGHRS and YFSETQ. The length of the CDR3 is 15 residues. Written as DNA, the CDR3 is TGCGCCAGCAGCGGGGAGGGGCGGGGATCCTACGAGCAGTACTTC. Translation: CASSGEGRGSYEQYF.

The rearrangement links TRBV4-3 to TRBJ2-7; 11 nucleotides align to TRBD2. This CDR3 is built from 16 residues. Germline CDR1 LGHNA, CDR2 YSLEER. Trimming took 1 base from V and 3 from J; bases not matched to a gene: 5. CDR3 residues: CASSQALAGGYYEQYF. CDR3 nucleotides: TGCGCCAGCAGCCAAGCCCTAGCGGGGGGTTACTACGAGCAGTACTTC.

The genes are TRBV7-2 and TRBJ1-3; maybe TRBD1 (6 bases). The CDR3 runs to 16 residues. Trimming pared 1 base from V and 0 bases from J, leaving 10 bases between. Germline CDR1 SGHTA, CDR2 FQGNSA. Here the CDR3 DNA reads TGTGCCAGCAGCTTAGATTGGACAGCCTCTGGAAACACCATATATTTT. It yields the protein CASSLDWTASGNTIYF. The full variable domain, with the rest looked up from reference TRBV7-2 and TRBJ1-3, is GAGVSQSPSNKVTEKGKDVELRCDPISGHTALYWYRQSLGQGLEFLIYFQGNSAPDKSGLPSDRFSAERTGGSVSTLTIQRTQQEDSAVYLCASSLDWTASGNTIYFGEGSWLTVV.

The rearrangement uses TRBV6-5 and TRBJ2-5; weak D call: TRBD2 (5 bases). The CDR3 extends over 15 amino acids. Germline CDR1 reads MNHEY; CDR2 reads SVGAGI. V lost 2 bases to trimming and J lost 1 base, with 11 bases between them. The CDR3 sequence: CASSYAPGLQETQYF. The CDR3 DNA is TGTGCCAGCAGTTACGCGCCAGGACTCCAAGAGACCCAGTACTTC.

The V gene is TRBV2, the J gene TRBJ2-7; D perhaps matches TRBD2 (7 bases). This CDR3 spans 14 amino acids. Trimming pared 4 bases from V and 3 bases from J, leaving 13 bases between. Germline assignment: CDR1 SNHLY and CDR2 FYNNEI. In DNA form, the CDR3 reads TGTGCCAGCAGTGCGGGGGGCGGGGGCTACGAGCAGTACTTC. This codes for CASSAGGGGYEQYF.

The rearrangement joins TRBV6-2 or TRBV6-3 to TRBJ2-7, with D possibly being TRBD1 (6 bases). Between the trimmed V and J ends, which lost 0 bases and 3 bases, there was a span of 21 bases. The germline V gene encodes CDR1 MNHEY and CDR2 SVGEGT. The CDR3 contains 18 residues. The CDR3 spells CASSYSSRGEQTRYEQYF. The DNA for the CDR3 is TGTGCCAGCAGTTACTCGAGCAGGGGCGAGCAGACACGCTACGAGCAGTACTTC.

This chain uses TRBV19 with TRBJ1-1; TRBD1 matches 8 bases. Per the germline V gene, CDR1 is LNHDA and CDR2 is SQIVND (reference sequence). The length of the CDR3 is 13 residues. The V and J ends lost 6 bases and 7 bases, in that order; junction bases with no gene match: 7. The CDR3 DNA follows: TGTGCCAGTAGCCGTAGGACAGGGAATGAAGCTTTCTTT. This gives the protein CASSRRTGNEAFF.

In DNA, the CDR3 is TGTGCCAGCAGTTTCTACCGCCACGAGCAGTACTTC. It is translated as CASSFYRHEQYF. The rearrangement uses TRBV12-3 or TRBV12-4 and TRBJ2-7, with unresolved D. V gave up 3 bases and J gave up 5 bases, with 8 bases separating them. The CDR3 sequence is 12 residues long.

The chain is built from TRBV2 and TRBJ2-5; possible D gene TRBD2, 7 bases. Per the germline V gene, CDR1 is SNHLY and CDR2 is FYNNEI. The V end was cut by 1 base, the J end by 4 bases, with 10 bases between. The CDR3 spans 14 residues. The CDR3 spells CASSEERGGETQYF. CDR3 nucleotide sequence: TGTGCCAGCAGTGAAGAGAGGGGGGGAGAGACCCAGTACTTC.

This chain uses TRBV30 with TRBJ1-1; 9 nucleotides agree with TRBD1. Germline CDR1 is GTSNPN and CDR2 is SVGIG (reference sequence). The ends lost 1 base at V and 1 base at J; junction bases unmatched: 7. This CDR3 region has 16 residues. The CDR3 reads CAWSAYRTGENTEAFF. The CDR3 bases are TGTGCCTGGAGTGCCTACAGGACAGGGGAGAACACTGAAGCTTTCTTT.

V and J are TRBV11-3 and TRBJ2-2; D may be TRBD1 (5 bases). Germline V gives CDR1 SGHNT, CDR2 YENEEA. The CDR3 extends over 16 amino acids. Trimming took 1 base from V and 0 from J, leaving 9 bases between them. The CDR3 nucleotides read TGTGCCAGCAGCTTAGCAAAGGGGTCGAACACCGGGGAGCTGTTTTTT. Amino acid sequence: CASSLAKGSNTGELFF. The complete variable domain, with remaining parts taken from reference TRBV11-3 and TRBJ2-2, reads EAGVVQSPRYKIIEKKQPVAFWCNPISGHNTLYWYLQNLGQGPELLIRYENEEAVDDSQLPKDRFSAERLKGVDSTLKIQPAELGDSAVYLCASSLAKGSNTGELFFGEGSRLTVL.

This chain links TRBV10-3 with TRBJ2-1; TRBD2 matches at 13 bases. CDR3 length: 13 residues. The germline V gene has CDR1 ENHRY and CDR2 SYGVKD. The V and J ends lost 10 bases and 6 bases, in that order; junction bases with no gene match: 3. The CDR3 loop is CATGLAGVNEQFF. The CDR3 coding sequence is TGTGCCACCGGACTAGCGGGGGTCAATGAGCAGTTCTTC.

The CDR3 DNA reads TGCGCCAGCAGTGCCCGTTCTAACTATGGCTACACCTTC. It specifies CASSARSNYGYTF. The chain combines TRBV10-2 with TRBJ1-2; no clear D. The CDR3 is 13 amino acids. Trimming stripped 4 bases from V and 0 bases from J, with 6 bases between. The germline V gene has CDR1 WSHSY and CDR2 SAAADI.

This clone was observed a few times. The J gene is TRBJ2-5, the V gene TRBV25-1; TRBD1 agrees at 7 bases. CDR3 size: 11 residues. Germline-derived CDR1 and CDR2 are MGHDK and SYGVNS. The junction had 2 bases not matched to a gene; V was cut back by 4 bases and J by 9 bases. The CDR3, as DNA: TGTGCCAGCAGTGCGGGGACAGCCCAGTACTTC. Its protein is CASSAGTAQYF.

This sequence joins TRBV9 and TRBJ2-3; TRBD2 matches at 9 bases. The CDR3 runs 15 residues. Germline-derived CDR1 and CDR2 are SGDLS and YYNGEE. J gave up 2 bases and V 4 bases, and 5 bases lay outside the gene matches. CDR3 nucleotide sequence: TGTGCCAGCAGCCCCGGACTAGCGTACACAGATACGCAGTATTTT. Protein: CASSPGLAYTDTQYF.

The table lists this clone with a few counts. V gene TRBV3-1 (or the pseudogene TRBV3-2) combines with J gene TRBJ2-5, with 10 bases matching TRBD1. The V segment lost 1 base and the J segment 6 bases; nucleotides outside the gene matches: 5. The CDR3 has 15 amino acids. Per germline, CDR1 LGHDT and CDR2 YNNKEL (reference sequence). The CDR3: CASSQVPDRGQTQYF. The CDR3 DNA reads as TGTGCCAGCAGCCAAGTCCCTGACAGGGGGCAGACCCAGTACTTC.